This T cell receptor beta chain was captured by sequencing in a study of cytomegalovirus exposure and HLA in healthy donors. The table lists this clone with a few counts. PCR primers comprised 60 Vbeta and 13 Jbeta primers. This table comes from immunoSEQ multiplex PCR, and its TCRdb copy is limited to in-frame clones, with some not included. The sample has 95,000 to 100,000 clones, 60% to 85% seen once; the top ten hold around 15%. The V end was cut by 1 base, the J end by 7 bases, with 20 bases between. The CDR3 runs 16 residues. The germline gives CDR1 SGHDT, CDR2 YYEEEE. Material: PBMCs. The sequence came from a man between 60 and 70 years old in good health and CMV-seropositive. The chain combines TRBV5-6 with TRBJ1-2, with D possibly matching TRBD1 (5 bases). The CDR3 loop is CASSLSQGLTIFGYTF. CDR3 DNA sequence: TGTGCCAGCAGCTTGTCGCAGGGTCTCACGATCTTTGGCTACACCTTC.